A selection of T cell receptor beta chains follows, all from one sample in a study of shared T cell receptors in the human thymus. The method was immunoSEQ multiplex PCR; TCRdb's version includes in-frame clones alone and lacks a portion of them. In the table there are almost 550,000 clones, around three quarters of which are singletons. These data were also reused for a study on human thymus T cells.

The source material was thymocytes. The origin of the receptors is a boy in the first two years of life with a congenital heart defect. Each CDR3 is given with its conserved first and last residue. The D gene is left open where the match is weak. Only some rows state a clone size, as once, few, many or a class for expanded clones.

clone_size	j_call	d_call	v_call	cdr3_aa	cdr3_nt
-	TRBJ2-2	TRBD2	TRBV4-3	CASSRRLAGGELFF	TGCGCCAGCAGCCGACGACTAGCGGGCGGGGAGCTGTTTTTT
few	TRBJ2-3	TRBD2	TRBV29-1	CSVRTSGSKADTQYF	TGCAGCGTTAGGACTAGCGGGAGTAAGGCAGATACGCAGTATTTT
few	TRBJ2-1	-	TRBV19	CASKGVGDGDSYNEQFF	TGTGCCAGTAAGGGAGTGGGAGACGGCGATTCCTACAATGAGCAGTTCTTC
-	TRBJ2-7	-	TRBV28	CASLGHPYEQYF	TGTGCCAGCCTAGGACATCCCTACGAGCAGTACTTC
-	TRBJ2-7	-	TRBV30	CAWRGGTDSYEQYF	TGTGCCTGGAGGGGCGGGACAGACTCCTACGAGCAGTACTTC
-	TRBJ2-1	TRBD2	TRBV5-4	CASSPPRAGGPHEQFF	TGTGCCAGCAGCCCCCCTCGAGCGGGAGGCCCCCATGAGCAGTTCTTC
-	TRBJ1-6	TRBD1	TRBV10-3	CAISPDRDYNSPLHF	TGTGCCATCAGCCCGGACAGGGACTATAATTCACCCCTCCACTTT
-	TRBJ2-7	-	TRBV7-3	CASSLLRLAGGEQYF	TGTGCCAGCAGCTTACTTCGGCTAGCTGGAGGCGAGCAGTACTTC
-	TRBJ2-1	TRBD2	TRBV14	CASSQGLAGNEQFF	TGTGCCAGCAGCCAAGGACTAGCGGGGAATGAGCAGTTCTTC
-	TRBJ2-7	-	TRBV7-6	CASSPRGSYEQYF	TGTGCCAGCAGCCCACGAGGTTCCTACGAGCAGTACTTC
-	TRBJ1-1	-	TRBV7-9	CASSLVRQGLNTEAFF	TGTGCCAGCAGCTTGGTGAGGCAGGGTTTGAACACTGAAGCTTTCTTT
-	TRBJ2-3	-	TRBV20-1	CSARGRDTQYF	TGCAGTGCTCGAGGGCGGGATACGCAGTATTTT
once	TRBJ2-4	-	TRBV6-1	CASSVKSEGAKNIQYF	TGTGCCAGCAGTGTCAAATCGGAGGGGGCCAAAAACATTCAGTACTTC
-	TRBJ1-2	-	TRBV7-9	CASSLSGDYGYTF	TGTGCCAGCAGCCTATCGGGGGACTATGGCTACACCTTC
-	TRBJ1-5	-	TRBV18	CASSPEISNQPQHF	TGTGCCAGCTCACCAGAGATTAGCAATCAGCCCCAGCATTTT
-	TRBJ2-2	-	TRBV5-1	CASSSRGIGGELFF	TGCGCCAGCAGTTCGCGGGGTATTGGCGGGGAGCTGTTTTTT
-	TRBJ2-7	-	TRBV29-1	CSVAGPPDYEQYF	TGCAGCGTTGCTGGGCCCCCGGACTACGAGCAGTACTTC
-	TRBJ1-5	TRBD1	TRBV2	CASSDCGQANQPQHF	TGTGCCAGCAGTGATTGCGGACAGGCCAATCAGCCCCAGCATTTT
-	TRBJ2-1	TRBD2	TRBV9	CASSVGLAGGKSNEQFF	TGTGCCAGCAGCGTAGGACTAGCGGGAGGAAAGTCCAATGAGCAGTTCTTC
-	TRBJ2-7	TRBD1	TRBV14	CASSQEDRDYEQYF	TGTGCCAGCAGCCAAGAGGACAGGGATTACGAGCAGTACTTC
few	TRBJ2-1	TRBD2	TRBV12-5	CASGGSGRERYNEQFF	TGTGCTAGTGGCGGGAGCGGGAGGGAGAGGTACAATGAGCAGTTCTTC
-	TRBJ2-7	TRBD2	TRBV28	CASSSKYLLAGPLEQYF	TGTGCCAGCAGTTCGAAATACCTACTAGCGGGCCCACTCGAGCAGTACTTC
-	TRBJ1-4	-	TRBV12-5	CASGTGGPRFREKLFF	TGTGCTAGTGGGACGGGGGGCCCCAGGTTTAGGGAAAAACTGTTTTTT
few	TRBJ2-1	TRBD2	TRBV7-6	CASSPSTSDTLLNEQFF	TGTGCCAGCAGCCCCAGTACTAGCGACACACTGCTCAATGAGCAGTTCTTC
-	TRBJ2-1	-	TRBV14	CASTQGRGQGTYNEQFF	TGTGCCAGCACCCAAGGACGTGGGCAGGGGACCTACAATGAGCAGTTCTTC
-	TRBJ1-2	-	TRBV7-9	CASSLGDNYGYTF	TGTGCCAGCAGCCTCGGGGATAACTATGGCTACACCTTC
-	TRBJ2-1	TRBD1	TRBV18	CASSRDRELHNEQFF	TGTGCCAGCTCACGGGACAGGGAACTCCACAATGAGCAGTTCTTC
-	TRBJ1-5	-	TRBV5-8	CASSLSVYRSNQPQHF	TGTGCCAGCAGCTTGTCGGTCTACCGAAGCAATCAGCCCCAGCATTTT
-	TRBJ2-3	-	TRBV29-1	CSVEEGEVIDTQYF	TGCAGCGTTGAAGAGGGGGAGGTTATAGATACGCAGTATTTT
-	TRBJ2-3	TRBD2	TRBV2	CASSEGASGSTDTQYF	TGTGCCAGCAGTGAAGGGGCTAGCGGGAGCACAGATACGCAGTATTTT
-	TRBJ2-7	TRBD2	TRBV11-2	CASSPGGREGPDEQYF	TGTGCCAGCAGCCCAGGGGGGCGGGAGGGCCCCGACGAGCAGTACTTC
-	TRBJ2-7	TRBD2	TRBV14	CASSHAAGGWSQYF	TGTGCCAGCAGCCACGCGGCGGGAGGCTGGTCGCAGTACTTC
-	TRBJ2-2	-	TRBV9	CASSTPDRTNTGELFF	TGTGCCAGCAGCACCCCCGACAGGACGAACACCGGGGAGCTGTTTTTT
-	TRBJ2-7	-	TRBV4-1	CASSQVSGGKAPHEQYF	TGCGCCAGCAGCCAAGTCAGCGGCGGGAAGGCCCCTCACGAGCAGTACTTC
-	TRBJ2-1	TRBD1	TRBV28	CATAGTGENEQFF	TGTGCCACGGCCGGGACAGGGGAAAATGAGCAGTTCTTC
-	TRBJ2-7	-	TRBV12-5	CASDPGGGYPYEQYF	TGTGCTAGTGATCCGGGTGGGGGGTACCCCTACGAGCAGTACTTC
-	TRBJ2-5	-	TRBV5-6	CASSLSSGRTQYF	TGTGCCAGCAGCTTATCTTCCGGGAGGACCCAGTACTTC
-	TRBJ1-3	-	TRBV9	CASSVGPWGEEDSGNTIYF	TGTGCCAGCAGCGTAGGACCCTGGGGGGAAGAAGACTCTGGAAACACCATATATTTT
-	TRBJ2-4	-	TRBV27	CASSFDRAVAKNIQYF	TGTGCCAGCAGTTTTGATCGCGCGGTAGCCAAAAACATTCAGTACTTC
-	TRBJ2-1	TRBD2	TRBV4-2	CASSSPTGGGHNEQFF	TGTGCCAGCAGCTCCCCTACTGGCGGGGGGCACAATGAGCAGTTCTTC
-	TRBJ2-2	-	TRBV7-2	CASSFALELGELFF	TGTGCCAGCAGCTTCGCTTTAGAGCTTGGGGAGCTGTTTTTT
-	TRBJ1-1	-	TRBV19	CASSIGRTWGLDEAFF	TGTGCCAGTAGTATCGGTCGTACGTGGGGCCTCGATGAAGCTTTCTTT
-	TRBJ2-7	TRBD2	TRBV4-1	CASSPGGVNEQYF	TGCGCCAGCAGCCCGGGAGGGGTGAACGAGCAGTACTTC
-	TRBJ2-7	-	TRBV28	CASSSSVYEQYF	TGTGCCAGCAGTTCTAGCGTCTACGAGCAGTACTTC
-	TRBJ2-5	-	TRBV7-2	CASSLDRPQETQYF	TGTGCCAGCAGCTTAGACAGACCCCAAGAGACCCAGTACTTC
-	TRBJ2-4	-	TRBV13	CASSSQERARGKNIQYF	TGTGCCAGCAGCTCCCAGGAGCGGGCAAGGGGCAAAAACATTCAGTACTTC
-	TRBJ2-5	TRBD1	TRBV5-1	CASSLGQGSETQYF	TGCGCCAGCAGCTTGGGACAGGGGTCAGAGACCCAGTACTTC
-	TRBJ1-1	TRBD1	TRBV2	CASSGRGQGNTEAFF	TGTGCCAGCAGTGGGAGGGGACAGGGGAACACTGAAGCTTTCTTT
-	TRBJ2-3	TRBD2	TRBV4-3	CASSQDSSGRALDTQYF	TGCGCCAGCAGCCAAGATAGTAGCGGGAGGGCCTTAGATACGCAGTATTTT
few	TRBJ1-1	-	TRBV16	CASSPEVGTEAFF	TGTGCCAGCAGCCCTGAGGTTGGCACTGAAGCTTTCTTT
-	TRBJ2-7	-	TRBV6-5	CASSYSQGKGEQYF	TGTGCCAGCAGTTATAGTCAGGGAAAGGGCGAGCAGTACTTC